A single sample is the source of the 9 T cell receptor beta chains below, sequenced in a study of blood T cells in healthy people across ages. The authors ran a second PCR of roughly 6 to 11 cycles using a sample-barcoded 5' primer and a J-beta primer mix. TCRdb reanalysed the 5' RACE reads using MiXCR and keeps one entry per CDR3 protein. Among around 1.5 million distinct CDR3 sequences listed, approximately 40% were seen once. The sample taken for sequencing was blood. The receptor set was obtained from a woman in her late teens or twenties in good health.

This chain uses TRBV12-3 or TRBV12-4 with TRBJ1-2; 8 bases line up with TRBD1. CDR3 length: 14 amino acids. V dropped 5 bases and J dropped 7; count of bases not matched to a gene: 9. The CDR3 loop is CASSPRTGLGGYTF. The CDR3 bases are TGTGCCAGCAGTCCCCGGACAGGGCTGGGTGGCTACACCTTC.

CDR3 coding DNA: TGCGCCAGCAGCTCCGGATCGGGGTGGGGGTCCTACGAGCAGTACTTC. Translating gives CASSSGSGWGSYEQYF. The rearrangement links TRBV5-1 to TRBJ2-7; the D gene could be TRBD1 or TRBD2 (5 bases each). Trimming left V 3 bases short and J 1 base short, with 17 bases between. CDR3 length equals 16 residues. CDR1 SGHRS and CDR2 YFSETQ come from the germline V gene.

This clonotype was counted a few times. This sequence joins TRBV3-1 and TRBJ2-7; 7 nucleotides align to TRBD2. This CDR3 is 15 amino acids long. Germline lookup yields CDR1 LGHDT and CDR2 YNNKEL (reference sequence). The V and J ends lost 1 base and 6 bases, in that order; junction bases with no gene match: 9. The CDR3 bases are TGTGCCAGCAGCCAAGTCGCGGCGGGAGTAGGCGAGCAGTACTTC. Translating gives CASSQVAAGVGEQYF.

This clonotype was observed a few times. The rearrangement links TRBV4-1 to TRBJ2-3, with D perhaps matching TRBD1 or TRBD2 (5 bases each). Trimming removed 4 bases at V and 0 bases at J, with 14 bases between. The CDR3 totals 16 residues. The V gene's germline CDR1 is MGHRA and CDR2 YSYEKL. The CDR3 DNA reads as TGCGCCAGCAGCCCCCGGGGACGATCTAGCACAGATACGCAGTATTTT. Amino acids: CASSPRGRSSTDTQYF.

The chain recombines TRBV2 with TRBJ2-3; 7 positions match TRBD2. Germline CDR1 SNHLY, CDR2 FYNNEI. The length of the CDR3 is 13 residues. J lost 6 bases, V lost 6 bases, and 6 bases had no gene match. The CDR3 coding sequence is TGTGCCAGCAGCAGCGGGATTCGGGATACGCAGTATTTT. Its protein product is CASSSGIRDTQYF.

Comment on this clonotype: One junction end does not reproduce the germline sequence, and a read error may be involved. The V call is TRBV14, the J call TRBJ2-1; no firm D call. Germline V lookup: CDR1 SGHDN, CDR2 FVKESK. CDR3 length equals 14 residues. The CDR3 DNA reads TGTGCCAGCGCCTCCCTGAGCTCCTACCATGAGCAGTTCTTC. Encoded protein: CASASLSSYHEQFF. Complete variable domain (other parts from reference TRBV14 and TRBJ2-1): EAGVTQFPSHSVIEKGQTVTLRCDPISGHDNLYWYRRVMGKEIKFLLHFVKESKQDESGMPNNRFLAERTGGTYSTLKVQPAELEDSGVYFCASASLSSYHEQFFGPGTRLTVL.

The table lists this clonotype with a few counts. The rearrangement links TRBV4-1 to TRBJ1-4; D is ambiguous. The CDR3 extends over 15 amino acids. Germline V lookup: CDR1 MGHRA, CDR2 YSYEKL. Trimming removed 5 bases at V and 8 bases at J, with 18 bases between. The CDR3 DNA reads as TGCGCCAGCAGCTACCTTATGGGCTCGAGAGAAAAACTGTTTTTT. Its protein product is CASSYLMGSREKLFF.

The chain joins TRBV27 to TRBJ2-7; D is uncertain. From germline, CDR1 is MNHEY and CDR2 SMNVEV (reference sequence). The CDR3 is made up of 14 amino acids. V was shortened by 4 bases and J by 6 bases, with 16 bases between the two germline ends. For the CDR3, the DNA is TGTGCCAGCAGTTCCGGCCTCGGTAAGGGCGAGCAGTACTTC. This codes for CASSSGLGKGEQYF.

This clonotype was observed a handful of times. V gene TRBV7-9 combines with J gene TRBJ2-5, with 15 positions matching TRBD2. CDR1 is SEHNR, CDR2 FQNEAQ, per germline (reference sequence). J lost 5 bases, V lost 7 bases, and 11 bases had no gene match. The CDR3 totals 17 residues. The chain's CDR3 is CASTTGTSGGWKETQYF. CDR3 coding DNA: TGTGCCAGCACCACCGGGACTAGCGGGGGGTGGAAGGAGACCCAGTACTTC.